This T cell receptor beta chain was recovered during a study of low-dose radiotherapy and immunotherapy resistance in tumors. The wider study: Participants in Cohort 1 were administered 0.5 Gy per fraction at 2-week intervals, to a cumulative dose of 6.5 Gy. Patients were treated with intravenous nivolumab at 240 mg every two weeks and were also dosed with ipilimumab at 1 mg/kg every six weeks.

The V segment lost 0 bases and the J segment 4 bases; nucleotides outside the gene matches: 3. Germline-derived CDR1 and CDR2 are SGHRS and YFSETQ. The CDR3 is 16 amino acids. Gene-specific TRAV and TRBV primers were used for first-strand cDNA, covering alpha and beta chains. TCR amplification used 20 PCR cycles, a constant-region primer and a V-primer adapter. TCRdb fed the reads into MiXCR, producing one record per CDR3 protein. The table includes thousands of distinct CDR3 sequences, under 70% detected once. The donors' regimen was nivolumab, ipilimumab, aspirin, low-dose cyclophosphamide and low-dose radiotherapy. As a condition of eligibility, patients had advanced solid tumors lacking tumor-infiltrating lymphocytes.

The clonotype was recovered from a human donor with advanced metastatic prostate, ovarian, gallbladder or colorectal cancer (not recorded which). This table probably holds off-target reads from a library built for another chain. The chain couples TRBV5-1 to TRBJ2-2, with 10 positions matching TRBD2. The CDR3 here is CASSLEAGGTTGELFF. DNA for the CDR3: TGCGCCAGCAGCTTGGAAGCGGGGGGGACCACCGGGGAGCTGTTTTTT.